This record covers a single T cell receptor beta chain. Its antigen is not yet known. No base-level quality is on record; no much larger clone is a single base apart. The meaning of the sample's time point label: baseline before first vaccination. The treatment or condition label on this specimen signifies: meningococcal conjugate vaccine given as trial control. Samples from vaccinated people were obtained from the UK trials COV001 and COV002, which included a single-blind randomized controlled phase 2/3 trial of AZD1222 (ChAdOx1 nCoV-19) in healthy adults. For TCRbeta chain sequencing, PBMC samples were collected from trial participants at day 0 and at day 28 after the second dose. This specimen comes from a study of T cell responses to AZD1222 COVID-19 vaccine (dated by TCRdb to the early 2020s). Turning to the overall study: TCR sequencing covered 230 to 250 trial participants: roughly 200 given two doses of AZD1222 and approximately 26 given two doses of MenACWY control vaccine. Enrollment into the trials was organized by age into subgroups of 18-55, 56-69 and 70-plus years, and those subgroups contained roughly 150, 30 and 60 TCR-sequenced participants, respectively.

CDR1 SGHVS and CDR2 FQNEAQ are derived from the germline V gene. Taken from cysteine to phenylalanine, the CDR3 has 15 residues. Only CDR3 DNA is held: 45 bases, read in frame from base 1. A distance of 14 bases separates the germline ends of V and J, which lose 5 bases and 1 base respectively. Overall study outcomes, separate from this receptor: The 56-69-year group was small, and its depth increase did not reach significance, likely because of low power. Vaccine-associated CD4 TCRs spanned the whole spike protein, with dominant responses in regions 160-218 and 743-854. Most participants were white British and females outnumbered males, and the authors suggested that clonal diversity may have been underestimated. Only a handful of AZD1222 recipients were SARS-CoV-2 seropositive at baseline, limiting conclusions about previously exposed vaccinees. Because no samples from the day 14 peak response were available, repertoires could be characterized only after the peak T cell response. After two AZD1222 doses, both the breadth and the depth of spike-specific TCRs were significantly higher than at day 0 and than in MenACWY recipients. Reportedly, almost half of the unique spike-specific TCRs recognized epitopes lying outside the regions that are mutated in the B.1.351 and B.1.1.7 variants.

The CDR3 regions of human TCRbeta chains were subjected to immunosequencing. The original pipeline was this. TCRs in the repertoires were compared against a reference library of SARS-CoV-2-specific TCRs that had been generated with the MIRA antigen-specificity platform. Breadth was defined as the fraction of unique TCRs that were SARS-CoV-2-associated, and depth was defined as the fraction of total T cells that were SARS-CoV-2-associated. Each spike-specific TCR was assigned to its reactive spike region and to a CD4 or CD8 class using the MIRA data. Log10-transformed breadth and depth values were compared by one-way ANOVA with Sidak's multiple comparisons tests. TCRdb carries this immuneACCESS record with in-frame sequences only. Its versions omit some clonotypes, under half of them owing to an unresolved V gene in the studies checked, with the rest unexplained. The V and J calls and clone size come from that table; D and trimming were worked out from the DNA. The sample table shows 130,000 to 150,000 clones, and over 80% are seen once. The ten top clones hold roughly 2.9% of the sample.

Sequenced here: peripheral blood, sampled on day 0 of MenACWY control vaccination. The chain links TRBV7-8 with TRBJ2-5; the D segment cannot be called with confidence. This receptor was identified in an adult in good health. The nucleotide sequence is TGTGCCAGCAGCCCTCTGATATGGGCCCAAGAGACCCAGTACTTC. This gives the protein CASSPLIWAQETQYF.